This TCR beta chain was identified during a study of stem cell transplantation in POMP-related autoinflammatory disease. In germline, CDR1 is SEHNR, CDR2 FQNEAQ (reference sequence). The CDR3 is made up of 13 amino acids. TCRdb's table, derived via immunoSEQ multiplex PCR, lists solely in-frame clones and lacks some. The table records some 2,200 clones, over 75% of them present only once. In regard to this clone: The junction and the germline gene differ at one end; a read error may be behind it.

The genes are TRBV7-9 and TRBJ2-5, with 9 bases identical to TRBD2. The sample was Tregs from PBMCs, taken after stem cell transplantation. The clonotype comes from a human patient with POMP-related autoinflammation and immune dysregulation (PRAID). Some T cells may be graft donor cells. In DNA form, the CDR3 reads TGTGCCAGCAGCGTAGCGGGGGCTGAGACCCAGTACTTC. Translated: CASSVAGAETQYF.